Listed below are T cell receptor beta chains from one sample, sequenced in a study of blood T cell repertoires in COVID-19. TCRdb's copy holds only in-frame clones and misses some; the assay was immunoSEQ multiplex PCR. In the table there are approximately 110,000 clones, around 83% of which are singletons. The sequenced sample consisted of peripheral blood. These receptors were taken from a man between 40 and 49 years old with acute or convalescent COVID-19. Each CDR3 is given with its conserved first and last residue. Each record gives: clone size, V gene, J gene, D gene, CDR3 DNA, CDR3 protein. A D gene is named only where the DNA matches it firmly. A row's size may be missing; if present it is once, few, many or a size class.

-	TRBV18	TRBJ2-1	TRBD1	TGTGCCAGCTCACCACTGGGACAGTTCCATGAGCAGTTCTTC	CASSPLGQFHEQFF
-	TRBV6-4	TRBJ2-1	TRBD1	TGTGCCAGCAGTGCCTTGGGACAGGGGGGCTTGGTGGAGCAGTTCTTC	CASSALGQGGLVEQFF
-	TRBV7-9	TRBJ2-3	TRBD2	TGTGCCAGCATGTGGCTAGCGGGGCCTCAGAATACGCAGTATTTT	CASMWLAGPQNTQYF
-	TRBV30	TRBJ1-6	TRBD1	TGTGCCTGGAGTGTGGCCGGGACAGGGAATTCACCCCTCCACTTT	CAWSVAGTGNSPLHF
-	TRBV27	TRBJ1-4	-	TGTGCCAGCAGTTGCCCCAGGGTTTTGGCTAATGAAAAACTGTTTTTT	CASSCPRVLANEKLFF
-	TRBV11-3	TRBJ2-2	-	TGTGCCAGCAGCCCTCAAACAAACGGGGAGCTGTTTTTT	CASSPQTNGELFF
-	TRBV20-1	TRBJ1-1	TRBD1	TGCAGTGCTAGTTGGGACAGGGGAGCTTTCTTT	CSASWDRGAFF
-	TRBV7-6	TRBJ2-2	TRBD1	TGTGCCAGCAGCTTAGCATCAGGGGGCCAGAACACCGGGGAGCTGTTTTTT	CASSLASGGQNTGELFF
-	TRBV18	TRBJ1-1	-	TGTGCCAGCTCACCATTAGGACACGAGAACACTGAAGCTTTCTTT	CASSPLGHENTEAFF
-	TRBV19	TRBJ2-5	TRBD2	TGTGCCAGTAGTATTCACGGAGGGGCAGCAGCGGGACAAGAGACCCAGTACTTC	CASSIHGGAAAGQETQYF
-	TRBV18	TRBJ2-1	TRBD1	TGTGCCAGCTCACCCGGTCCCGGACAGGGAAGAGGGGAGCAGTTCTTC	CASSPGPGQGRGEQFF
-	TRBV10-2	TRBJ1-1	-	TGCGCCAGCAGTGAGTGGGGGACATCGGCCGAAGCTTTCTTT	CASSEWGTSAEAFF
-	TRBV6-2/TRBV6-3	TRBJ1-2	TRBD1	TGTGCCAGCAGTCTAAGGGACAGGCCCCTCCGAGGCTACACCTTC	CASSLRDRPLRGYTF
-	TRBV12-3/TRBV12-4	TRBJ2-7	TRBD2	TGTGCCAGCAGGACTAGCGGGGTCTACGAGCAGTACTTC	CASRTSGVYEQYF
-	TRBV7-6	TRBJ2-2	TRBD1	TGTGCCAGCAGCGGAGGACAGGGCGGGGACACCGGGGAGCTGTTTTTT	CASSGGQGGDTGELFF
-	TRBV7-9	TRBJ1-6	-	TGTGCCAGCAGCTTCGGGGATTCACCCCTCCACTTT	CASSFGDSPLHF
-	TRBV18	TRBJ1-2	-	TGTGCCAGCTCGGGGGCAGGGAACAACTATGGCTACACCTTC	CASSGAGNNYGYTF
-	TRBV9	TRBJ2-1	-	TGTGCCAGCACCTCGCCTAGCGCACACTCCAATGAGCAGTTCTTC	CASTSPSAHSNEQFF
-	TRBV3-1/TRBV3-2	TRBJ2-2	-	TGTGCCAGCAATCCCCGAGGGACCGGGGAGCTGTTTTTT	CASNPRGTGELFF
-	TRBV30	TRBJ1-5	TRBD1	TGTGCCTGGACCTCGGGATTGGGACAGGCATCCCTTAGCAATCAGCCCCAGCATTTT	CAWTSGLGQASLSNQPQHF
-	TRBV10-3	TRBJ2-1	TRBD2	TGTGCCATCAGCCCGGGAGGCTACAATGAGCAGTTCTTC	CAISPGGYNEQFF
-	TRBV28	TRBJ1-5	-	TGTGCCAGCAGTTTATTGCCCCCGATCGGGAGTCAGCCCCAGCATTTT	CASSLLPPIGSQPQHF
-	TRBV6-5	TRBJ1-2	-	TGTGCCAGCAAGGAGACACCGAGGGGGTATGGCTACACCTTC	CASKETPRGYGYTF
-	TRBV15	TRBJ1-1	-	TGTGCCACCAGCAGAGAAACGGTGAACACTGAAGCTTTCTTT	CATSRETVNTEAFF
-	TRBV28	TRBJ1-1	-	TGTGCCAGCAGGCCACCGAGTTTCGGGGCTTTCTTT	CASRPPSFGAFF
once	TRBV19	TRBJ1-2	-	TGTGCCAGTAGTATGGAGACAGGCCTTGACCCCCGCTATGGCTACACCTTC	CASSMETGLDPRYGYTF
-	TRBV5-1	TRBJ1-2	-	TGCGCCAGCAGCTCAGAAGACTATGGCTACACCTTC	CASSSEDYGYTF
few	TRBV14	TRBJ2-7	TRBD1	TGTGCCAGCAGCCTGACAGGGAGCTCCTACGAGCAGTACTTC	CASSLTGSSYEQYF
-	TRBV7-9	TRBJ2-1	TRBD1	TGTGCCAGCAGCCTGACAGGGGATCCCTACAATGAGCAGTTCTTC	CASSLTGDPYNEQFF
once	TRBV7-9	TRBJ1-5	TRBD1	TGTGCCAGCAGCCGGGGACAGGGGGCTCAGCCCCAGCATTTT	CASSRGQGAQPQHF
-	TRBV28	TRBJ2-7	TRBD1	TGTGCCAGCAGTTTGGCCGGGACAGGGGGCTACGAGCAGTACTTC	CASSLAGTGGYEQYF
-	TRBV15	TRBJ1-1	TRBD1	TGTGCCACCAGCACCATCGTCCCGGGACAGGGGTGGGGCACTGAAGCTTTCTTT	CATSTIVPGQGWGTEAFF
-	TRBV18	TRBJ2-7	TRBD1	TGTGCCAGCTCCCCCGGGACAGGGCATTACGAGCAGTACTTC	CASSPGTGHYEQYF
-	TRBV30	TRBJ2-1	-	TGTGCCTGGAGTGACTATGAGCAGTTCTTC	CAWSDYEQFF
-	TRBV13	TRBJ1-2	TRBD1	TGTGCCAGCAGCTCAAGGGACAGGGGTGGCTACACCTTC	CASSSRDRGGYTF
-	TRBV30	TRBJ1-6	-	TGTGCCTGGAGTAACATTCCCCTCTCACCCCTCCACTTT	CAWSNIPLSPLHF
-	TRBV11-2	TRBJ2-7	-	TGTGCCAGCAGCTTAGCGGGAGTAGGCGAGCAGTACTTC	CASSLAGVGEQYF
-	TRBV7-9	TRBJ1-4	-	TGTGCCAGCAGCTCTTCCGGGACTCTGTTTACAACTAATGAAAAACTGTTTTTT	CASSSSGTLFTTNEKLFF
-	TRBV7-8	TRBJ2-3	-	TGTGCCAGCAGCTCGGGACTCTTATTGGATACGCAGTATTTT	CASSSGLLLDTQYF
-	TRBV6-5	TRBJ2-2	TRBD2	TGTGCCAGCAGCCGCCCGACTAGCGGAGGGCTACCGCTGTTTTTT	CASSRPTSGGLPLFF
-	TRBV9	TRBJ1-2	-	TGTGCCAGCAGCTCCCCGAGGGAGGTCTATGGCTACACCTTC	CASSSPREVYGYTF
few	TRBV7-2	TRBJ2-7	-	TGTGCCAGCAGGAGGGACATCCTCTCCTACGAGCAGTACTTC	CASRRDILSYEQYF
-	TRBV6-1	TRBJ2-3	-	TGTGCCAGCAGTGAAGGTTGGGGGGGCTACACAGATACGCAGTATTTT	CASSEGWGGYTDTQYF
-	TRBV18	TRBJ1-1	-	TGTGCCAGCTCACCAATAGGCGGGACTGAAGCTTTCTTT	CASSPIGGTEAFF
-	TRBV6-5	TRBJ2-1	TRBD2	TGTGCCAGCACAGCCCTAGCGGGGGAGTACAATGAGCAGTTCTTC	CASTALAGEYNEQFF
-	TRBV6-2/TRBV6-3	TRBJ2-1	TRBD2	TGTGCCAGCAGTAAAGTACCGGGACTAGCGGGGGGGCCTTTGTACAATGAGCAGTTCTTC	CASSKVPGLAGGPLYNEQFF
-	TRBV6-2/TRBV6-3	TRBJ1-2	-	TGTGCCAGCAGCTCCCAACAGGGTACTAACTATGGCTACACCTTC	CASSSQQGTNYGYTF
-	TRBV2	TRBJ2-3	TRBD2	TGTGCCAGCAGTGAAATCTGGCTAGCGGGGGGTTTAGATACGCAGTATTTT	CASSEIWLAGGLDTQYF
-	TRBV27	TRBJ2-7	TRBD1	TGTGCCAGCAGTCTACGGGACAGGGGTGGAGAGCAGTACTTC	CASSLRDRGGEQYF
-	TRBV5-8	TRBJ1-5	TRBD1	TGTGCCAGCAGCTCGGGACAGGGGTTTCAGCCCCAGCATTTT	CASSSGQGFQPQHF
-	TRBV19	TRBJ1-1	TRBD1	TGTGCCAGTAGTATAGATCTATTGGGACAGGGGAACTTT	CASSIDLLGQGNF
-	TRBV6-2/TRBV6-3	TRBJ2-3	TRBD2	TGTGCCAGCAGTCCCTGGACTAGTGCGGATACGCAGTATTTT	CASSPWTSADTQYF
once	TRBV28	TRBJ2-7	TRBD1	TGTGCCAGCAGTTACCCCGGGACAGTCTCCTACGAGCAGTACTTC	CASSYPGTVSYEQYF
-	TRBV7-2	TRBJ2-7	-	TGTGCCAGCAGCTTAAAAACCAACAGGCGTGGATACGAGCAGTACTTC	CASSLKTNRRGYEQYF
-	TRBV7-3	TRBJ1-1	-	TGTGCCAGCAGCCCCAACAGGAACACTGAAGCTTTCTTT	CASSPNRNTEAFF
-	TRBV5-1	TRBJ2-2	-	TGCGCCAGCAGCCGGGATTTGAACACCGGGGAGCTGTTTTTT	CASSRDLNTGELFF
-	TRBV4-2	TRBJ1-1	-	TGTGCCAGCAGCCAACTTTTACGGGGTGAAGCTTTCTTT	CASSQLLRGEAFF
-	TRBV18	TRBJ2-7	-	TGTGCCAGCTCACCCTCGACAGTCTCCTACGAGCAGTACTTC	CASSPSTVSYEQYF
-	TRBV6-5	TRBJ2-1	TRBD2	TGTGCCAGCAGTCTTGGGCGGGGGGGTCACAATGAGCAGTTCTTC	CASSLGRGGHNEQFF
-	TRBV12-3/TRBV12-4	TRBJ2-3	-	TGTGCCAGCAGTTTGGCTAGAAATACGCAGTATTTT	CASSLARNTQYF